The 27 T cell receptor beta chains below come from one sample, sequenced in a study of T-cell memory formation after mild COVID-19. In TCRdb, the 5' RACE reads were re-called with MiXCR into one record per CDR3 protein. The table lists about 210,000 distinct CDR3 sequences, 27% of them singletons. Sequencing used PBMCs or a T cell subset sorted from them (not recorded which). These receptors came from an adult woman who had mild COVID-19 (a few samples of this study predate the infection). Cell type and time point are not known.

This chain joins TRBV7-2 and TRBJ2-3; TRBD2 might be the D (6 bases). From germline, CDR1 is SGHTA and CDR2 FQGNSA. With 3 bases removed from V and 3 bases from J, the gap between germline ends came to 13 bases. This CDR3 contains 15 residues. The CDR3 protein is CASSFARLETDTQYF. CDR3 nucleotide sequence: TGTGCCAGCAGCTTCGCCCGACTAGAGACAGATACGCAGTATTTT.

The chain recombines TRBV24-1 with TRBJ2-3, with D possibly matching TRBD1 (6 bases). The V gene's germline CDR1 is KGHDR and CDR2 SFDVKD. With 6 bases removed from V and 0 bases from J, the gap between germline ends came to 12 bases. CDR3 length equals 15 residues. The CDR3 loop is CATSLSGASTDTQYF. DNA of the CDR3: TGTGCCACCAGTCTATCAGGGGCCAGCACAGATACGCAGTATTTT.

V usage is TRBV10-1 and J usage is TRBJ2-3, with unresolved D. Germline CDR1 and CDR2: WNHNN and SYGVQD (reference sequence). This CDR3 has 13 residues. V lost 7 bases and J 1 base, leaving 9 bases between the germline ends. CDR3 loop: CASKGDGTDTQYF. As DNA, the CDR3 is TGCGCCAGCAAGGGTGATGGCACAGATACGCAGTATTTT.

This chain joins TRBV9 and TRBJ1-5; D call uncertain. Trimming removed 3 bases at V and 6 bases at J, with 7 bases between. Germline V lookup: CDR1 SGDLS, CDR2 YYNGEE. This CDR3 is built from 12 residues. The CDR3 sequence: CASSAGGQPQHF. DNA for the CDR3: TGTGCCAGCAGCGCCGGAGGTCAGCCCCAGCATTTT.

This clonotype was seen a few times. This chain uses TRBV12-3 or TRBV12-4 with TRBJ2-7; D assignment may be TRBD1 or TRBD2 (5 bases each). V was trimmed by 6 bases and J by 2 bases, leaving 14 bases between them. There are 14 residues in the CDR3. In DNA form, the CDR3 reads TGTGCCAGCAGGGTTGGGGGATCGCCCTACGAGCAGTACTTC. Residues: CASRVGGSPYEQYF.

J is TRBJ2-2 and V is TRBV5-1, with D perhaps assigned TRBD1 or TRBD2 (6 bases each). CDR3 length equals 19 residues. Trimming left V 1 base short and J 1 base short, with 20 bases between. CDR1 is SGHRS and CDR2 is YFSETQ in the germline V gene. The CDR3 nucleotides are TGCGCCAGCAGCTTGTTAGGGCCGGGGGCTTCTCAGAACACCGGGGAGCTGTTTTTT. As protein: CASSLLGPGASQNTGELFF.

This clonotype was observed a handful of times. J is TRBJ1-1 and V is TRBV4-1; D call uncertain. Germline V gene sequence: CDR1 MGHRA, CDR2 YSYEKL. The CDR3 contains 13 residues. V was clipped by 0 bases and J by 4 bases, with 6 bases between them. The CDR3 loop is CASSQDRTTEAFF. CDR3 nucleotide sequence: TGCGCCAGCAGCCAAGACAGGACCACTGAAGCTTTCTTT.

V usage is TRBV7-9 and J usage is TRBJ2-3; TRBD2 matches at 7 bases. The CDR3 loop spans 16 amino acids. J was trimmed by 3 bases and V by 10 bases; bases with no gene match: 16. Germline V gene lookup returns CDR1 SEHNR and CDR2 FQNEAQ (reference sequence). The DNA of the CDR3 is TGTGCCACTCCCTACCTGGGCGGGAGTTTAACAGATACGCAGTATTTT. Residues: CATPYLGGSLTDTQYF.

This clonotype appeared a few times. This chain joins TRBV9 and TRBJ2-1; no reliable D call. This CDR3 comprises 14 residues. In germline, CDR1 is SGDLS, CDR2 YYNGEE. Trimming pared 3 bases from V and 1 base from J, leaving 8 bases between. The CDR3 region is CASSEGSSYNEQFF. Written as DNA, the CDR3 is TGTGCCAGCAGCGAGGGAAGTTCCTACAATGAGCAGTTCTTC. The full variable domain, in which reference TRBV9 and TRBJ2-1 provide the parts outside the CDR3, is DSGVTQTPKHLITATGQRVTLRCSPRSGDLSVYWYQQSLDQGLQFLIQYYNGEERAKGNILERFSAQQFPDLHSELNLSSLELGDSALYFCASSEGSSYNEQFFGPGTRLTVL.

V gene TRBV28 combines with J gene TRBJ1-6, with unresolved D. Germline V gene sequence: CDR1 MDHEN, CDR2 SYDVKM. V was clipped by 5 bases and J by 7 bases, with 9 bases between them. The CDR3 has 13 amino acids. In DNA form, the CDR3 reads TGTGCCAGCAGTCGCACGGGGAATTCACCCCTCCACTTT. Translated: CASSRTGNSPLHF. Together with reference TRBV28 and TRBJ1-6, the CDR3 gives the full variable domain: DVKVTQSSRYLVKRTGEKVFLECVQDMDHENMFWYRQDPGLGLRLIYFSYDVKMKEKGDIPEGYSVSREKKERFSLILESASTNQTSMYLCASSRTGNSPLHFGNGTRLTVT.

This clonotype was counted a few times. The chain joins TRBV6-2 or TRBV6-3 to TRBJ2-1; D not certain. The V gene's germline CDR1 is MNHEY and CDR2 SVGEGT. Trimming took 8 bases from V and 5 from J, leaving 13 bases between them. There are 13 residues in the CDR3. CDR3 sequence: CASSSVPHNEQFF. The CDR3 coding sequence is TGTGCCAGCTCCAGCGTCCCTCACAATGAGCAGTTCTTC.

There are a few counts of this clonotype. V is TRBV7-2 and J is TRBJ2-5; D is ambiguous. Germline CDR1 reads SGHTA; CDR2 reads FQGNSA. The V gene lost 2 bases and the J gene lost 1 base, with 11 bases spanning the gap. CDR3 size: 15 residues. This CDR3 is CASSLIRSAQETQYF. CDR3 nucleotides: TGTGCCAGCAGCTTAATTCGGTCGGCCCAAGAGACCCAGTACTTC.

This clonotype was detected a few times. The chain has TRBV12-3 or TRBV12-4 and TRBJ2-1, with 8 bases lining up with TRBD2. CDR3 size: 19 residues. V lost 3 bases, J lost 0 bases, and 13 bases stayed unmatched. The CDR3 loop reads CASSFSVQSGGRSYNEQFF. The CDR3 nucleotides are TGTGCCAGCAGTTTTAGTGTACAAAGCGGGGGCCGCTCCTACAATGAGCAGTTCTTC.

This clonotype occurred a few times. The chain carries TRBV10-3 and TRBJ2-1, with a weak D call TRBD2 (6 bases). Per germline, CDR1 ENHRY and CDR2 SYGVKD. V was cut by 0 bases and J by 1 base, with 13 bases left in between. The CDR3 is 17 amino acids. CDR3 region: CAISESWRETSYNEQFF. The CDR3 DNA follows: TGTGCCATCAGTGAGTCCTGGAGGGAGACGTCCTACAATGAGCAGTTCTTC.

This clonotype appeared a few times. This chain joins TRBV11-1 and TRBJ2-3; D remains unclear. The germline V gene encodes CDR1 SGHAT and CDR2 FQDESV (reference sequence). The CDR3 covers 12 residues. Trimming cost V 3 bases and J 6 bases, with 7 bases left between them. CDR3 nucleotide sequence: TGTGCCAGCAGCTTTTCTGGGGATACGCAGTATTTT. Its translation is CASSFSGDTQYF. Full variable domain (rest looked up from reference TRBV11-1 and TRBJ2-3): EAEVAQSPRYKITEKSQAVAFWCDPISGHATLYWYRQILGQGPELLVQFQDESVVDDSQLPKDRFSAERLKGVDSTLKIQPAELGDSAMYLCASSFSGDTQYFGPGTRLTVL.

This rearrangement joins TRBV20-1 to TRBJ2-4; 7 nucleotides line up with TRBD2. The CDR3 sequence is 15 residues long. V was pared by 3 bases and J by 7 bases, with 12 bases of the junction left unmatched. Germline CDR1 and CDR2: DFQATT and SNEGSKA (reference sequence). Written as DNA, the CDR3 is TGCAGTGCTAGTCTCTTAGGGCTCGGGGGGAACATTCAGTACTTC. Its protein product is CSASLLGLGGNIQYF.

The chain employs TRBV10-3 and TRBJ2-7; D ambiguous. Between the trimmed V and J ends, which lost 7 bases and 6 bases, there was a span of 10 bases. CDR1 and CDR2 (germline): ENHRY, SYGVKD. The CDR3 loop spans 11 amino acids. The CDR3, as DNA: TGTGCCATCAACCGCTCTGGCGAGCAGTACTTC. Translated: CAINRSGEQYF.

This clonotype was seen a handful of times. The chain's CDR3 is CASSLSDWGNSPLHF. CDR3 bases: TGTGCCAGCAGTTTATCGGATTGGGGTAATTCACCCCTCCACTTT. This chain connects TRBV12-3 or TRBV12-4 to TRBJ1-6; no definite D call. V lost 2 bases to trimming and J lost 6 bases, with 11 bases between them. The CDR3 is 15 amino acids.

This clonotype was counted between two and nine times. The chain is built from TRBV25-1 and TRBJ2-5; 16 bases map to TRBD2. V lost 7 bases to trimming and J lost 1 base; unmatched junction nucleotides: 9. There are 18 residues in the CDR3. Germline V lookup: CDR1 MGHDK, CDR2 SYGVNS. In DNA, the CDR3 is TGTGCCAGCACCGAAGGAGGGACTAGCGGGGGGGTCCAAGAGACCCAGTACTTC. Amino acids: CASTEGGTSGGVQETQYF.

This clonotype was recorded at least ten times. This chain connects TRBV9 to TRBJ2-1; D ambiguous. Trimming removed 1 base at V and 7 bases at J, with 9 bases between. In germline, CDR1 is SGDLS, CDR2 YYNGEE. The CDR3 consists of 13 residues. CDR3 amino acids: CASSVSSQNEQFF. CDR3 coding DNA: TGTGCCAGCAGCGTATCTAGTCAGAATGAGCAGTTCTTC.

CDR3 sequence reads: CASSLSTGVDGYTF. Here the CDR3 DNA reads TGTGCCAGCAGTTTAAGTACGGGGGTAGATGGCTACACCTTC. This chain uses TRBV12-3 or TRBV12-4 with TRBJ1-2; weak D call: TRBD1 (5 bases). With 2 bases removed from V and 6 bases from J, the gap between germline ends came to 13 bases. CDR3 length: 14 residues.

This clonotype has only a few counts. The CDR3 protein is CASSQEDSLSSTDTQYF. In nucleotides, the CDR3 is TGCGCCAGCAGCCAAGAAGACAGCCTCTCTAGCACAGATACGCAGTATTTT. The chain employs TRBV4-3 and TRBJ2-3, with a weak D call TRBD1 (5 bases). The CDR3 runs to 17 residues. Germline V lookup: CDR1 LGHNA, CDR2 YSLEER. V was shortened by 0 bases and J by 0 bases, with 13 bases between the two germline ends.

The chain is built from TRBV5-1 and TRBJ2-5; D gene ambiguous. The CDR3 consists of 17 residues. Per the germline V gene, CDR1 is SGHRS and CDR2 is YFSETQ. V lost 4 bases, J lost 2 bases, and 21 bases lay in between. The DNA for the CDR3 is TGCGCCAGCAGCCCATGGGGTGGCGGCGGACCTCAAGAGACCCAGTACTTC. It is translated as CASSPWGGGGPQETQYF.

This sequence joins TRBV5-1 and TRBJ1-2, with no clear D. The CDR3 contains 13 residues. The germline V gene encodes CDR1 SGHRS and CDR2 YFSETQ. Trimming pared 0 bases from V and 2 bases from J, leaving 5 bases between. CDR3 residues: CASSLVQNYGYTF. The CDR3 coding sequence is TGCGCCAGCAGCTTGGTACAGAACTATGGCTACACCTTC. Together with reference TRBV5-1 and TRBJ1-2, the CDR3 gives the full variable domain: KAGVTQTPRYLIKTRGQQVTLSCSPISGHRSVSWYQQTPGQGLQFLFEYFSETQRNKGNFPGRFSGRQFSNSRSEMNVSTLELGDSALYLCASSLVQNYGYTFGSGTRLTVV.

This clonotype was counted only a few times. The V and J genes are TRBV29-1 and TRBJ1-1; D unresolved. This CDR3 contains 10 residues. Germline lookup yields CDR1 SQVTM and CDR2 ANQGSEA. CDR3 sequence: CSGLNTEAFF. Written as DNA, the CDR3 is TGCAGTGGATTGAACACTGAAGCTTTCTTT.

This clonotype turned up a few times. This chain uses TRBV12-3 or TRBV12-4 with TRBJ2-5, with TRBD2 matching 9 bases. This CDR3 comprises 15 residues. With 0 bases clipped from V and 4 bases from J, the junction kept 3 bases outside the gene matches. The CDR3 loop reads CASSLALAGTETQYF. The CDR3 DNA sequence: TGTGCCAGCAGTTTAGCGCTAGCGGGGACAGAGACCCAGTACTTC.

The chain carries TRBV7-3 and TRBJ2-3; D is perhaps TRBD1 (6 bases). The CDR3 runs to 15 residues. CDR1 is SGHTA, CDR2 FQGTGA, per germline. Deletions cut 4 bases from V and 5 bases from J, with 16 bases between. The CDR3 DNA sequence: TGTGCCAGCAGCTCTGGGTGGGGGCAGATAGATACGCAGTATTTT. It is translated as CASSSGWGQIDTQYF.